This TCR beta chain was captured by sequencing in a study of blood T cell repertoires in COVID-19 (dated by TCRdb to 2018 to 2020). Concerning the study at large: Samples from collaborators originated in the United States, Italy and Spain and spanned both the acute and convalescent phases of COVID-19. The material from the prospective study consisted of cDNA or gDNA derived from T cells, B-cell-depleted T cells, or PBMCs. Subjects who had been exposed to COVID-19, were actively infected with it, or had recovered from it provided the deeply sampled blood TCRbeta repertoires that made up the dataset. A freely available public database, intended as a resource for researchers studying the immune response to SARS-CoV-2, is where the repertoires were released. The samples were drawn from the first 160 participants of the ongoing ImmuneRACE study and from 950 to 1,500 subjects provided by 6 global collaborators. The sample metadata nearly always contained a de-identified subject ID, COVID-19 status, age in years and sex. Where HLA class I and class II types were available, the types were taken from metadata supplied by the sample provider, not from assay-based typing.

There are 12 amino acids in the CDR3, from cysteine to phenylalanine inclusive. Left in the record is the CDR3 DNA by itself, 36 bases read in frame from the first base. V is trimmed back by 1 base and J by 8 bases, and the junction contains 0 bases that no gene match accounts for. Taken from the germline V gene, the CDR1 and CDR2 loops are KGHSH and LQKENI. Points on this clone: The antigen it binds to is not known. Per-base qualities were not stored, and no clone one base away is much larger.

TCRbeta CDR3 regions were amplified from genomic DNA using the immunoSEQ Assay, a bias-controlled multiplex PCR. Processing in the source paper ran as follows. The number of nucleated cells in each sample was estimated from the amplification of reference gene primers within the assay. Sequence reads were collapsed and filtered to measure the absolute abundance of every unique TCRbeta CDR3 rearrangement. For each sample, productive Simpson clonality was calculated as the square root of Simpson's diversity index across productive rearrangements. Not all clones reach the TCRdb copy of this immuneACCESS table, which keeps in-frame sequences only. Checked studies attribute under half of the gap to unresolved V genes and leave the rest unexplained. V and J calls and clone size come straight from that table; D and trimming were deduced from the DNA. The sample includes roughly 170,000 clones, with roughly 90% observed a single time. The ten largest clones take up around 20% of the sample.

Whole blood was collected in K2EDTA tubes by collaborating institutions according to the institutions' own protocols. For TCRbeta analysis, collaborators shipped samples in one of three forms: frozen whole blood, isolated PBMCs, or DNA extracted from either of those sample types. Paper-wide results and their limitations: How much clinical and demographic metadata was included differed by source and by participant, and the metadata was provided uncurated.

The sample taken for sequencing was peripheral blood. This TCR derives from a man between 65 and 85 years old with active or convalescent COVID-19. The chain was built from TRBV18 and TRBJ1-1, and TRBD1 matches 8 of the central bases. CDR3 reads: CASSPRDREAFF. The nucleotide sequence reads TGTGCCAGCTCACCACGGGACAGGGAAGCTTTCTTT.